This TCR beta chain comes out of a study of T cell responses to AZD1222 COVID-19 vaccine. Assay used: immunoSEQ multiplex PCR; TCRdb lists only in-frame clones, some missing. The sample comprises tens of thousands of clones, nearly 90% of which are singletons, and about 8% rests with the top ten. The ends were cut back, 7 bases at V and 4 bases at J, with 13 bases in the middle. This CDR3 is 13 amino acids long. This receptor was identified in an adult in good health. V and J are TRBV12-3 or TRBV12-4 and TRBJ1-2, with D unclear. Sequenced material: peripheral blood, taken on day 0 of AZD1222 vaccination. In nucleotides, the CDR3 is TGTGCCAGCACACCGGTGGGTTTCTATGGCTACACCTTC. Translated: CASTPVGFYGYTF.